This T cell receptor (beta chain) came from a study of lymphopenia after photon versus proton radiotherapy. The data were produced by immunoSEQ multiplex PCR, yet TCRdb's version contains in-frame clones alone and is incomplete. The sample has 55,000 to 75,000 clones; roughly 91% are singletons. The V end lost 4 bases, the J end lost 1 base, and 10 bases lay between the germline ends. Germline-derived CDR1 and CDR2 are SQVTM and ANQGSEA. The CDR3 sequence is 13 residues long. The material was peripheral blood, obtained from a patient treated with photon-based radiotherapy. The chain employs TRBV29-1 and TRBJ1-2; D ambiguous. The sequence was obtained from a woman in her seventies with pancreatic cancer. The CDR3 region has the DNA TGCAGCGTTGGTGTCGGCAATAACTATGGCTACACCTTC. It translates to CSVGVGNNYGYTF.